The T cell receptor beta chain under discussion was sequenced for a study of T cell repertoires in cytomegalovirus infection. Study-level results: Predominance within the ex vivo response was attributable to HLA-C-restricted CMV-specific TCR beta clonotypes.

The CDR3 consists of 15 residues. V was trimmed by 0 bases and J by 4 bases, leaving 13 bases between them. Germline CDR1 is SGHTA and CDR2 is FQGNSA. At least ten counts were recorded for this clonotype. Its antigen remains unknown. TCRdb ran MiXCR on the reads and lists one entry per CDR3 protein. Of a few hundred thousand distinct CDR3 sequences in the sample, roughly 9.5% are singletons; the top ten hold 4.3%. The receptor was isolated from a human donor in good health (CMV status not recorded). Some clones in this sample may be carry-over from other donors' samples. This sequence joins TRBV7-2 and TRBJ2-7, with no clear D. Sequenced input: PBMCs. The CDR3 here is CASSLADSLPYEQYF. CDR3 nucleotide sequence: TGTGCCAGCAGCTTAGCCGATTCGCTACCTTACGAGCAGTACTTC.